This T cell receptor (beta chain) came from a study of blood T cell repertoires in COVID-19. The CDR3 is 16 residues long. Unmatched junction bases numbered 12, after V lost 3 bases and J lost 6 bases. Germline lookup yields CDR1 MDHEN and CDR2 SYDVKM. TCRdb's copy holds only in-frame clones and misses some; the assay was immunoSEQ multiplex PCR. Among approximately 450,000 clones listed, approximately 90% were seen once. The genes are TRBV28 and TRBJ2-7; 9 bases fit TRBD1. The TCR comes from a woman under 30 with acute COVID-19. Specimen: PBMCs or T cells enriched from blood (not recorded which). In DNA, the CDR3 is TGTGCCAGCAGTTTTCCACTAGGACAGGGGACCTCCGAGCAGTACTTC. It specifies CASSFPLGQGTSEQYF.